A selection of T cell receptor beta chains follows, all from one sample in a study of T-cell memory formation after mild COVID-19. TCRdb called the 5' RACE reads again in MiXCR, with one record for every CDR3 protein. The sample lists hundreds of thousands of distinct CDR3 sequences, 25% to 30% seen once, with approximately 13% in the top ten. The sample taken for sequencing was PBMCs or a T cell subset sorted from them (not recorded which). These receptors came from an adult woman who had mild COVID-19 (a few samples of this study predate the infection). Cell type and time point are not known. Both conserved end residues are part of each CDR3. D genes are given only for firm matches. Only part of the rows carry a size: once, few, many, or a class if the clone is expanded.

>NA|TRBV9|TRBD2|TRBJ2-1
TGTGCCAGCAGCGGGGGGGGACTAGCGGGAGGTGTCCGCAATGAGCAGTTCTTC
CASSGGGLAGGVRNEQFF
>NA|TRBV12-3/TRBV12-4|NA|TRBJ1-1
TGTGCCAGCCTCTCAAGGTACGCTTTCTTT
CASLSRYAFF
>few|TRBV7-2|NA|TRBJ2-2
TGTGCCAGCAGCCAGAAGTACGTGGGGAACACCGGGGAGCTGTTTTTT
CASSQKYVGNTGELFF
>NA|TRBV2|TRBD1|TRBJ2-7
TGTGCCAGCAATCCGGGACAGGCCTACGAGCAGTACTTC
CASNPGQAYEQYF
>few|TRBV24-1|NA|TRBJ2-1
TGTGCCACCAGTGATTTAAGGGGAGAACCGAGAAATGAGCAGTTCTTC
CATSDLRGEPRNEQFF
>few|TRBV7-9|TRBD2|TRBJ2-3
TGTGCCAGCAGTCCGATGGCGCTAGCGGGGGGGCCCCCAGATACGCAGTATTTT
CASSPMALAGGPPDTQYF
>NA|TRBV5-6|NA|TRBJ2-7
TGTGCCAGCAGCTTGAGAGACACCGAGCAGTACTTC
CASSLRDTEQYF
>many|TRBV12-5|NA|TRBJ2-1
TGTGCTAGTGGTTTCCCCGGGACTGAGCAGTTCTTC
CASGFPGTEQFF
>few|TRBV11-2|TRBD1|TRBJ1-4
TGTGCCAGCAGTCACTGGACAGGTGATGAAAAACTGTTTTTT
CASSHWTGDEKLFF
>NA|TRBV20-1|NA|TRBJ2-3
TGCAGTGCCGGCGGGTCCACAGATACGCAGTATTTT
CSAGGSTDTQYF
>NA|TRBV6-1|NA|TRBJ2-1
TGTGCCAGCAGTGAACTGGCGTGGCAGAAATACAATGAGCAGTTCTTC
CASSELAWQKYNEQFF
>NA|TRBV5-5|TRBD1|TRBJ2-7
TGTGCCAGCAGCTTCGAACAGGGGCTTTACGAGCAGTACTTC
CASSFEQGLYEQYF
>NA|TRBV18|TRBD1|TRBJ1-2
TGTGCCAGCTCACCCCTGCCCGGGACAGGGGAATATGGCTACACCTTC
CASSPLPGTGEYGYTF
>NA|TRBV5-1|NA|TRBJ1-1
TGCGCCAGCAGCCCCCGCTCACGAGACACTGAAGCTTTCTTT
CASSPRSRDTEAFF
>NA|TRBV23-1|NA|TRBJ2-5
TGCGCCAGCAGTCCCTCATCGACCCAGTACTTC
CASSPSSTQYF
>once|TRBV20-1|NA|TRBJ1-2
TGCAGTGCTAGAGATGGAGCGGGGATTGGCTACACCTTC
CSARDGAGIGYTF
>NA|TRBV20-1|NA|TRBJ2-3
TGCAGTGCTACGCGACTAACAGATACGCAGTATTTT
CSATRLTDTQYF
>NA|TRBV25-1|NA|TRBJ2-7
TGTGCCAGCAGTGTACAGGGAATATACGAGCAGTACTTC
CASSVQGIYEQYF
>NA|TRBV4-1|NA|TRBJ2-3
TGCGCCAGCAGCCAAGGTCCGGTTGCAGATACGCAGTATTTT
CASSQGPVADTQYF
>NA|TRBV29-1|NA|TRBJ2-7
TGCAGCGTTGAACAGGGAAGCTCCTACGAGCAGTACTTC
CSVEQGSSYEQYF
>NA|TRBV12-3/TRBV12-4|NA|TRBJ1-2
TGTGCCAGCAGTTTGCTGGGAAGCTATGGCTACACCTTC
CASSLLGSYGYTF
>NA|TRBV20-1|TRBD1|TRBJ1-2
TGCAGTGTTCCGACAGGGGGCGACTATGGCTACACCTTC
CSVPTGGDYGYTF
>NA|TRBV15|NA|TRBJ2-2
TGTGCCACCCGGACACGGAACACCGGGGAGCTGTTTTTT
CATRTRNTGELFF
>NA|TRBV5-6|NA|TRBJ2-7
TGTGCCAGCAGCTCCTTCCGGGACGGCATCGTCTACGAGCAGTACTTC
CASSSFRDGIVYEQYF
>few|TRBV5-4|NA|TRBJ2-2
TGTGCCAGCAGCCCTACGGGGGCCACCGGGGAGCTGTTTTTT
CASSPTGATGELFF
>NA|TRBV24-1|NA|TRBJ2-3
TGTGCCACCCCGGCGCGGAGCACAGATACGCAGTATTTT
CATPARSTDTQYF
>NA|TRBV5-5|TRBD2|TRBJ2-5
TGTGCCAGCAGCCTCCGCGGGGGGGCCACGGAGACCCAGTACTTC
CASSLRGGATETQYF
>NA|TRBV7-2|TRBD1|TRBJ2-7
TGTGCCAGCAGCTTAGTGGCAGGGGGCAGCGAGCAGTACTTC
CASSLVAGGSEQYF
>few|TRBV5-1|NA|TRBJ2-2
TGCGCCAGCAGCTTGTCCCGGCCGGACGGTACCGGGGAGCTGTTTTTT
CASSLSRPDGTGELFF
>few|TRBV20-1|NA|TRBJ2-1
TGCAGTGCTAGAGCTCGTCTAGCCACCTTAGGGTACAATGAGCAGTTCTTC
CSARARLATLGYNEQFF
>NA|TRBV5-1|TRBD2|TRBJ2-3
TGCGCCAGCAGCTTGGGGACTAGCGCAGGGATGCAGTATTTT
CASSLGTSAGMQYF
>NA|TRBV11-2|NA|TRBJ1-1
TGTGCCAGCAGTCGGTTCACCGGGACCATGAACACTGAAGCTTTCTTT
CASSRFTGTMNTEAFF
>NA|TRBV7-2|TRBD2|TRBJ2-7
TGTGCCAGCAGATCAGAACTAGCGGGAGGGATATACGAGCAGTACTTC
CASRSELAGGIYEQYF
>NA|TRBV5-5|TRBD2|TRBJ2-1
TGTGCCAGCAGCTTGCGACTAGCCGTCAATGAGCAGTTCTTC
CASSLRLAVNEQFF
>few|TRBV12-3/TRBV12-4|NA|TRBJ2-1
TGTGCCAGCAGCCCAGGGGTCGTGGGGGACAATGAGCAGTTCTTC
CASSPGVVGDNEQFF
>NA|TRBV14|TRBD1|TRBJ2-5
TGTGCCAGCAGCCAAGGGCTAGGGACAGCAGAGACCCAGTACTTC
CASSQGLGTAETQYF
>NA|TRBV20-1|NA|TRBJ2-2
TGCAGTGCAAGAACGCGAGAATCCGGGGAGCTGTTTTTT
CSARTRESGELFF
>NA|TRBV7-8|NA|TRBJ2-7
TGTGCCAGCAGCGGGCAGGGGCGGAGGTACGAGCAGTACTTC
CASSGQGRRYEQYF
>NA|TRBV5-4|NA|TRBJ2-1
TGTGCCAGCAGCGTCCTAAGGGAGCAGTTCTTC
CASSVLREQFF
>few|TRBV11-3|NA|TRBJ2-3
TGTGCCAGCAGCTTAGGAGAGGGAGATACGCAGTATTTT
CASSLGEGDTQYF
>NA|TRBV5-6|NA|TRBJ2-7
TGTGCCAGCAGTCGAAACTGGGAAGAGCAGTACTTC
CASSRNWEEQYF
>NA|TRBV6-5|NA|TRBJ2-5
TGTGCCAGCAGTTACGACAGTTACCAAGAGACCCAGTACTTC
CASSYDSYQETQYF
>NA|TRBV29-1|TRBD1|TRBJ2-5
TGCAGCGTTGAAGAGGGGTGGACAGGAACAGAGACCCAGTACTTC
CSVEEGWTGTETQYF
>NA|TRBV12-3/TRBV12-4|TRBD1|TRBJ1-2
TGTGCCAGCACCATGCGGACAGGCGGCTACACCTTC
CASTMRTGGYTF
>NA|TRBV4-1|NA|TRBJ2-1
TGCGCCAGCAGCTACTTCACTTACAATGAGCAGTTCTTC
CASSYFTYNEQFF
>few|TRBV3-1|NA|TRBJ2-7
TGTGCCAGCAGCCAAGTGGCAGGGACTGCGGAGCAGTACTTC
CASSQVAGTAEQYF
>NA|TRBV6-5|NA|TRBJ1-1
TGTGCCAGCAGTTACTCAGGGGGAGTTGGCACTGAAGCTTTCTTT
CASSYSGGVGTEAFF
>many|TRBV6-2/TRBV6-3|TRBD2|TRBJ2-1
TGTGCCAGCAGTTACTCGACTAGCGGGGGGAGTTACAATGAGCAGTTCTTC
CASSYSTSGGSYNEQFF
>few|TRBV7-3|NA|TRBJ2-1
TGTGCCAGCACCCTGAACGTAGTCTCGAATGAGCAGTTCTTC
CASTLNVVSNEQFF